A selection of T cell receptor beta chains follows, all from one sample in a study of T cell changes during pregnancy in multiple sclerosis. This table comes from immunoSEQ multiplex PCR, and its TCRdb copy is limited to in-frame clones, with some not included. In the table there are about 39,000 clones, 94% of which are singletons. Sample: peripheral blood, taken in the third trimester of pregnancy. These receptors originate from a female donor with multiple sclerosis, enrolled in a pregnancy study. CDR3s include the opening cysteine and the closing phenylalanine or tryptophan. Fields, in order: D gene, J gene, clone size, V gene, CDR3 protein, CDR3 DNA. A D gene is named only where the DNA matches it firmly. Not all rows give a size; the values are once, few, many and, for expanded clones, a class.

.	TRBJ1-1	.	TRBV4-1	CASSQGAGLKTEAFF	TGCGCCAGCAGCCAAGGGGCAGGGCTTAAGACTGAAGCTTTCTTT
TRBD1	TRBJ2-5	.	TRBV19	CASTVGTGQQETQYF	TGTGCCAGTACCGTTGGGACAGGGCAACAAGAGACCCAGTACTTC
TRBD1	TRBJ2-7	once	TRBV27	CASSQSPGQGDRASYEQYF	TGTGCCAGCAGTCAATCCCCCGGACAGGGCGACAGAGCCAGCTACGAGCAGTACTTC
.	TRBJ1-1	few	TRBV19	CASSIEAGNTEAFF	TGTGCCAGTAGTATAGAGGCAGGGAACACTGAAGCTTTCTTT
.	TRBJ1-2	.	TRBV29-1	CSVAIATGGYGYTF	TGCAGCGTCGCAATTGCCACGGGGGGCTATGGCTACACCTTC
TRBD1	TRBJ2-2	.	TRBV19	CASTLGQGGTGELFF	TGTGCCAGTACCCTAGGACAGGGGGGGACCGGGGAGCTGTTTTTT
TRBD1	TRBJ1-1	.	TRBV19	CASSTHRGLVTEAFF	TGTGCCAGTAGTACCCACAGGGGGCTAGTCACTGAAGCTTTCTTT
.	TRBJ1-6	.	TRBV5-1	CASSLAGTSSSPLHF	TGCGCCAGCAGCTTGGCCGGGACAAGCAGTTCACCCCTCCACTTT
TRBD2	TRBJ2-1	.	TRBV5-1	CASSPSGSSYNEQFF	TGCGCCAGCAGCCCTAGCGGGAGCTCCTACAATGAGCAGTTCTTC
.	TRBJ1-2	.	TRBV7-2	CASSVSGTLNGYTF	TGTGCCAGCAGCGTTAGCGGGACACTTAATGGCTACACCTTC
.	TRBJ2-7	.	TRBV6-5	CASKGQKVYEQYF	TGTGCCAGCAAAGGACAGAAAGTCTACGAGCAGTACTTC
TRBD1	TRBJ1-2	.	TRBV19	CASSWTGEANYGYTF	TGTGCCAGTAGTTGGACAGGGGAAGCTAACTATGGCTACACCTTC
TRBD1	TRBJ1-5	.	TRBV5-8	CASSPRDRVIQPQHF	TGTGCCAGCAGCCCCCGGGACAGGGTTATTCAGCCCCAGCATTTT
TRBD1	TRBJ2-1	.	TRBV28	CASSSPGTGTRSEQFF	TGTGCCAGCAGTTCGCCCGGGACAGGGACCCGTAGTGAGCAGTTCTTC
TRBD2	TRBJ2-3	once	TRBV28	CASSPTSSGRASVGADTQYF	TGTGCCAGCAGTCCAACCTCTAGCGGGAGGGCGAGTGTGGGCGCAGATACGCAGTATTTT
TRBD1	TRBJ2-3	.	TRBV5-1	CASSPGQGTDTQYF	TGCGCCAGCAGCCCCGGACAGGGTACAGATACGCAGTATTTT
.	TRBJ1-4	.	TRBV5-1	CASSLELYEKLFF	TGCGCCAGCAGCTTGGAGCTTTATGAAAAACTGTTTTTT
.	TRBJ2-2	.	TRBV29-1	CSGSELPSGELFF	TGCAGCGGTTCGGAACTACCGAGCGGGGAGCTGTTTTTT
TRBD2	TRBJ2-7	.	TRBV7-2	CASSSREGRSYEQYF	TGTGCCAGCAGCTCCCGGGAGGGGAGATCCTACGAGCAGTACTTC
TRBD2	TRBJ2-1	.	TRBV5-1	CASSGLAEYNEQFF	TGCGCCAGCAGTGGACTAGCGGAATACAATGAGCAGTTCTTC
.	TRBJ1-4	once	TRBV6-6	CASSYLDSNEKLFF	TGTGCCAGCAGTTACTTGGACAGTAATGAAAAACTGTTTTTT
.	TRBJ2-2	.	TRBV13	CASSTDTGELFF	TGTGCCAGCAGCACGGACACCGGGGAGCTGTTTTTT
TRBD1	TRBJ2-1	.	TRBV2	CASSENRGAYNEQFF	TGTGCCAGCAGTGAAAACAGGGGAGCCTACAATGAGCAGTTCTTC
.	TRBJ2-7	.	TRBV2	CASAMGHEQYF	TGTGCCAGCGCCATGGGGCACGAGCAGTACTTC
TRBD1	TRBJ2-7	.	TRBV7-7	CASSKGTGAYEQYF	TGTGCCAGCAGCAAAGGGACAGGGGCCTACGAGCAGTACTTC
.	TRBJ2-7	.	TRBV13	CASSFLRAYEQYF	TGTGCCAGCAGCTTTCTCCGCGCGTACGAGCAGTACTTC
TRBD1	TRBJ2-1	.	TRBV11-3	CASSVSGTGYNEQFF	TGTGCCAGCAGCGTTAGTGGGACAGGGTACAATGAGCAGTTCTTC
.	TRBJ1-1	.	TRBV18	CASSPISGDTEAFF	TGTGCCAGCTCACCTATCTCAGGGGACACTGAAGCTTTCTTT
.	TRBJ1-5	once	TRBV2	CASREDSYNQPQHF	TGTGCCAGCAGGGAGGACAGCTACAATCAGCCCCAGCATTTT
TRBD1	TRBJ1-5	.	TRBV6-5	CASSGTAGIKPQHF	TGTGCCAGCAGTGGGACAGCCGGAATCAAGCCCCAGCATTTT
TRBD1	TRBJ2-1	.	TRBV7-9	CASSLVEAGQGDKQFF	TGTGCCAGCAGCTTAGTTGAGGCAGGACAGGGGGATAAGCAGTTCTTC
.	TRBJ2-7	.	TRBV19	CASSRVRQSYEQYF	TGTGCCAGTAGTAGAGTGAGACAGTCCTACGAGCAGTACTTC
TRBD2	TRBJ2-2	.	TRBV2	CASLGLAGNTGELFF	TGTGCCAGCCTTGGACTAGCGGGAAACACCGGGGAGCTGTTTTTT
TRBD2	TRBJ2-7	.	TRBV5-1	CASSPTSGSSYEQYF	TGCGCCAGCAGTCCTACTAGCGGCAGCTCCTACGAGCAGTACTTC
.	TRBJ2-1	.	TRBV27	CASRRSGPEQFF	TGTGCCAGCAGGCGAAGCGGCCCCGAGCAGTTCTTC
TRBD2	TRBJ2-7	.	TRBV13	CASSPLAGGSYEQYF	TGTGCCAGCAGCCCCCTAGCGGGAGGCTCCTACGAGCAGTACTTC
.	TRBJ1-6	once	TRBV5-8	CASSPGRGRDDNSPLHF	TGTGCCAGCAGCCCCGGACGGGGAAGGGATGATAATTCACCCCTCCACTTT
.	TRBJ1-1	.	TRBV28	CASQEVAGNTEAFF	TGTGCCTCCCAGGAGGTAGCAGGGAACACTGAAGCTTTCTTT
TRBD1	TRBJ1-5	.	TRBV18	CASSPRAQGGGQPQHF	TGTGCCAGCTCACCACGGGCCCAGGGGGGAGGTCAGCCCCAGCATTTT
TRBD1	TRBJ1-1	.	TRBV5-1	CASSLRTGVGSEAFF	TGCGCCAGCAGCTTAAGGACAGGGGTCGGATCTGAAGCTTTCTTT
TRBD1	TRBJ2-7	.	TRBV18	CASSPGQKLYEQYF	TGTGCCAGCTCACCGGGACAGAAGCTCTACGAGCAGTACTTC
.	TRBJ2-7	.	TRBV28	CASSSPNWSEQYF	TGTGCCAGCAGTTCCCCTAATTGGAGCGAGCAGTACTTC
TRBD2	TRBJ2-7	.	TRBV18	CASSPLGLAGGDEQYF	TGTGCCAGCTCACCACTTGGACTAGCGGGAGGCGATGAGCAGTACTTC
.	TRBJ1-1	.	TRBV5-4	CASSLVQGTEAFF	TGTGCCAGCAGCTTGGTTCAGGGGACTGAAGCTTTCTTT
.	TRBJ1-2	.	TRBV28	CASRDGGYGYTF	TGTGCCAGCAGGGACGGGGGGTATGGCTACACCTTC
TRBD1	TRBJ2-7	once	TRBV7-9	CASSLDQDRGHHEQYF	TGTGCCAGCAGCTTAGACCAGGACAGGGGGCACCACGAGCAGTACTTC
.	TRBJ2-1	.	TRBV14	CASSQDRDYRYNEQFF	TGTGCCAGCAGCCAAGACAGAGACTACCGCTACAATGAGCAGTTCTTC
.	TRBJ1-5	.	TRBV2	CASSETPSGNQPQHF	TGTGCCAGCAGCGAGACACCCTCGGGCAATCAGCCCCAGCATTTT
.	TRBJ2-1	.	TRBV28	CASRTRVGLATYNEQFF	TGTGCCAGCAGAACCCGGGTAGGTCTAGCTACATACAATGAGCAGTTCTTC
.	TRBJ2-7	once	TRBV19	CASSIDPIGGKSSYEQYF	TGTGCCAGTAGTATAGATCCTATTGGCGGGAAGAGCTCCTACGAGCAGTACTTC
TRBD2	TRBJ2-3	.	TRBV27	CASGLAGGPLADTQYF	TGTGCCAGTGGACTAGCGGGAGGTCCCCTCGCAGATACGCAGTATTTT
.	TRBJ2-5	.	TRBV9	CASSVGFSVHPYQETQYF	TGTGCCAGCAGCGTAGGGTTTAGCGTTCACCCTTACCAAGAGACCCAGTACTTC
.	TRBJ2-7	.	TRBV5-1	CASSLSYYEQYF	TGCGCCAGCAGCTTATCCTACTACGAGCAGTACTTC
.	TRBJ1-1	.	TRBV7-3	CASSFSASEAFF	TGTGCCAGCAGCTTTAGTGCCTCTGAAGCTTTCTTT
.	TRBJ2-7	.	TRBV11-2	CASSRLVKGAYEQYF	TGTGCCAGCAGCCGTCTCGTGAAGGGGGCCTACGAGCAGTACTTC
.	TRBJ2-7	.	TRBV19	CASSKVPSGTYEQYF	TGTGCCAGTAGTAAGGTTCCCAGCGGCACCTACGAGCAGTACTTC
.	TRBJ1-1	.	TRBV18	CASSLQGDTEAFF	TGTGCCAGCTCACTACAGGGCGACACTGAAGCTTTCTTT
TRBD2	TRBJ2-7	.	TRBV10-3	CATREGEDYEQYF	TGTGCCACGAGGGAGGGTGAAGACTACGAGCAGTACTTC
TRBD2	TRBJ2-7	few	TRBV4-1	CASSLGGGEQYF	TGCGCCAGCAGCCTCGGGGGAGGGGAGCAGTACTTC